This T cell receptor beta chain came from a study of cytomegalovirus exposure and HLA in healthy donors. Germline V CDR1 and CDR2: SGDLS, YYNGEE. The CDR3 consists of 17 residues. V lost 0 bases to trimming and J lost 1 base; unmatched junction nucleotides: 6. Primers for the PCR totalled 60 Vbeta and 13 Jbeta. The repertoire was sequenced with immunoSEQ multiplex PCR; TCRdb's copy has only in-frame clones and lacks some. The sample shows about 160,000 clones, roughly 80% of them seen only once. The sequence was collected from a man aged 25 to 45 in good health and CMV-seronegative. The rearrangement joins TRBV9 to TRBJ2-2, with 7 bases matching TRBD1. Specimen: PBMCs. The CDR3: CASSVEVGGWNTGELFF. DNA for the CDR3: TGTGCCAGCAGCGTAGAGGTAGGGGGCTGGAACACCGGGGAGCTGTTTTTT. Filled out from reference TRBV9 and TRBJ2-2, the complete variable domain reads DSGVTQTPKHLITATGQRVTLRCSPRSGDLSVYWYQQSLDQGLQFLIQYYNGEERAKGNILERFSAQQFPDLHSELNLSSLELGDSALYFCASSVEVGGWNTGELFFGEGSRLTVL.